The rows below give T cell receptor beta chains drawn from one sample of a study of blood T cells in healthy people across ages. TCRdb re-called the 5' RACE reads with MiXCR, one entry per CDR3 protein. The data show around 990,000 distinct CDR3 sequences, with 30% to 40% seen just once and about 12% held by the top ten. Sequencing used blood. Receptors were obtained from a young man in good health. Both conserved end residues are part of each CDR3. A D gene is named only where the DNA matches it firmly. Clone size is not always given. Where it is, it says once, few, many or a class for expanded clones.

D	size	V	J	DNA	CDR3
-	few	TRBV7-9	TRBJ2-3	TGTGCCAGCAGCTTACCCCCCGGAGATACGCAGTATTTT	CASSLPPGDTQYF
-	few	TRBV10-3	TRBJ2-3	TGTGCCATCAGTTCGGACGTGGGCCTCACAGATACGCAGTATTTT	CAISSDVGLTDTQYF
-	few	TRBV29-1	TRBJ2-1	TGCAGCGTTGAACGTGGGGGGGCCGGGAATGAGCAGTTCTTC	CSVERGGAGNEQFF
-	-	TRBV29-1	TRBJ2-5	TGCAGCGTTGGGGCCAACTGGGAGACCCAGTACTTC	CSVGANWETQYF
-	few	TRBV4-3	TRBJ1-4	TGCGCCAGCAGCCAAGGTACCGAGGGTGAAAAACTGTTTTTT	CASSQGTEGEKLFF
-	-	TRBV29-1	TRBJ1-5	TGCAGCGTGGCAGACACCAACAATCAGCCCCAGCATTTT	CSVADTNNQPQHF
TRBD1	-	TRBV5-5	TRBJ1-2	TGTGCCAGCAGCTGGGACAGGGGTTACTGGGGCTATACCTTC	CASSWDRGYWGYTF
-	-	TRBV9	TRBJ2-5	TGTGCCAGCACCAGATCCATTGAGCCGGAGACCCAGTACTTC	CASTRSIEPETQYF
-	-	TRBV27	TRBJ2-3	TGTGCCAGCAGTTTAGGGTCCAGGACCACAGATACGCAGTATTTT	CASSLGSRTTDTQYF
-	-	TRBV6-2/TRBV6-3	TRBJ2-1	TGTGCCAGCAGTTATCTCGGACCTCAAGAGACCCAGTTCTTC	CASSYLGPQETQFF
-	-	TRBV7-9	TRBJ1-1	TGTGCCAGCAGCTCGGAACAGGGTACGAACACTGAAGCTTTCTTT	CASSSEQGTNTEAFF
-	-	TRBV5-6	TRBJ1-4	TGTGCCAGCAGCTTGGGGGGGACCGCGGCAACTAATGAAAAACTGTTTTTT	CASSLGGTAATNEKLFF
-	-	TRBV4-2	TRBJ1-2	TGTGCCAGCAGCCAGCGAGACACATCCTATGGCTACACCTTC	CASSQRDTSYGYTF
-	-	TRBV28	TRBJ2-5	TGTGCCAGCAGTTCCATTCAGGGGTCCCAAGAGACCCAGTACTTC	CASSSIQGSQETQYF
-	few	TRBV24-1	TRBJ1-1	TGTGCCACCAGTGAAGCCACAGGATCCAGTGAAGCTTTCTTT	CATSEATGSSEAFF
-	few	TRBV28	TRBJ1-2	TGTGCCAGCAGTTACCTGGACAGCGGACCCGGGGACTATGGCTACACCTTC	CASSYLDSGPGDYGYTF
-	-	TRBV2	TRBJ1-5	TGTGCCAGCAGTGTCGAGGCATCCGGAAATCAGCCCCAGCATTTT	CASSVEASGNQPQHF
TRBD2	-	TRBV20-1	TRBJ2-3	TGCAGTGCTAGAGTCGCCGGGACTAGCGGGACAGATACGCAGTATTTT	CSARVAGTSGTDTQYF
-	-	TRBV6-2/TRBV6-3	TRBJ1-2	TGTGCCAGCAGTGCTGAGGATGGCTACACCTTC	CASSAEDGYTF
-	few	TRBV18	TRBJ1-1	TGTGCCAGCTCACGCGAGGGGTCTGAAGCTTTCTTT	CASSREGSEAFF
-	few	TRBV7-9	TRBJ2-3	TGTGCCAGCAGGGGGTCGGGCCCAACTAGCACAGATACGCAGTATTTT	CASRGSGPTSTDTQYF
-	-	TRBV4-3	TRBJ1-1	TGCGCCAGCAGCCAAGATCCGGGGTACACTGAAGCTTTCTTT	CASSQDPGYTEAFF
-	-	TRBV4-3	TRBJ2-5	TGCGCCAGCAGCCAAGAGCGGGCCGAAGCGGCCCAGTACTTC	CASSQERAEAAQYF
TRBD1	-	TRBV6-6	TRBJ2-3	TGTGCCAGCAGTTACCTGACAGGGGGCGGCACAGATACGCAGTATTTT	CASSYLTGGGTDTQYF